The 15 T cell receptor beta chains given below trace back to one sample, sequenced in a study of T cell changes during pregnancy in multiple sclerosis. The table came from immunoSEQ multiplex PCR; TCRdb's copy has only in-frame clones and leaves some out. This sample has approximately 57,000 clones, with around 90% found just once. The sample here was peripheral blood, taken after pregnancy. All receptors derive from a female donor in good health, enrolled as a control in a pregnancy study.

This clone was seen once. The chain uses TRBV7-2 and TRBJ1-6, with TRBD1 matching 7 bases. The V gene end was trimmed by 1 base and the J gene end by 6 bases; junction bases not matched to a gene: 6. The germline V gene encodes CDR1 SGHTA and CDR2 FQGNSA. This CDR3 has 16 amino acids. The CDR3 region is CASSLGPDRANSPLHF. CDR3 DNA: TGTGCCAGCAGCTTAGGACCTGACAGGGCTAATTCACCCCTCCACTTT.

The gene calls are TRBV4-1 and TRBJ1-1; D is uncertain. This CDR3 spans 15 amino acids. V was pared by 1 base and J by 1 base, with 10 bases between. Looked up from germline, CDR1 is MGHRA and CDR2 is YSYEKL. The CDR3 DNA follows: TGCGCCAGCAGCCAAGCCTCCTACGGGAACACTGAAGCTTTCTTT. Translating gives CASSQASYGNTEAFF.

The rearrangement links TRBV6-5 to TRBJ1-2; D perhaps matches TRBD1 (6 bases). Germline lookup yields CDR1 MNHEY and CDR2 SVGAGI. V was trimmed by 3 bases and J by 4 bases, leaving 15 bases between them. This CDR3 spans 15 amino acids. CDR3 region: CASSYSQGTPYGYTF. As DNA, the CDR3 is TGTGCCAGCAGTTATAGCCAGGGGACACCCTATGGCTACACCTTC.

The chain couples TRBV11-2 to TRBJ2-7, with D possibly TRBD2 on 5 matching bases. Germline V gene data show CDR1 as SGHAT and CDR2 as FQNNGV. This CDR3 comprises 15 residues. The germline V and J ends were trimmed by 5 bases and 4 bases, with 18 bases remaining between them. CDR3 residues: CASSPPTRAGYEQYF. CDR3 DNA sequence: TGTGCCAGCAGCCCCCCCACAAGGGCGGGTTACGAGCAGTACTTC.

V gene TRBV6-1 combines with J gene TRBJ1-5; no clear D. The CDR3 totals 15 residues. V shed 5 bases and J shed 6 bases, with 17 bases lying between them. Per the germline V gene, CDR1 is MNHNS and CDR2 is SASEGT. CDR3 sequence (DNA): TGTGCCAGCAGTACAAACTACCCGGCGGTTCAGCCCCAGCATTTT. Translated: CASSTNYPAVQPQHF.

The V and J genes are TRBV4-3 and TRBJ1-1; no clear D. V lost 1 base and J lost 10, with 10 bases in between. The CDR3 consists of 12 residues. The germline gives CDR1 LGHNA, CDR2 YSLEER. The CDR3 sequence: CASSQGSGRAFF. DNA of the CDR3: TGCGCCAGCAGCCAAGGCTCGGGGAGAGCTTTCTTT.

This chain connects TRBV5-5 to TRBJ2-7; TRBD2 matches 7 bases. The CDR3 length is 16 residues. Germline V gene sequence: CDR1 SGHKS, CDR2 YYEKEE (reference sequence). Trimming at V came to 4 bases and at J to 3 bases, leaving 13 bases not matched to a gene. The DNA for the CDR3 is TGTGCCAGCAGCCACGTGGGAGCGGGAAGCTACTACGAGCAGTACTTC. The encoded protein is CASSHVGAGSYYEQYF.

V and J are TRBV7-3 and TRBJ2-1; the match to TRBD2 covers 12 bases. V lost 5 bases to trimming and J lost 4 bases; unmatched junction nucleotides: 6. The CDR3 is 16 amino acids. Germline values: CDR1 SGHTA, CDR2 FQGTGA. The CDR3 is CASSPQTSGRYNEQFF. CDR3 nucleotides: TGTGCCAGCAGCCCCCAGACTAGCGGGAGATACAATGAGCAGTTCTTC.

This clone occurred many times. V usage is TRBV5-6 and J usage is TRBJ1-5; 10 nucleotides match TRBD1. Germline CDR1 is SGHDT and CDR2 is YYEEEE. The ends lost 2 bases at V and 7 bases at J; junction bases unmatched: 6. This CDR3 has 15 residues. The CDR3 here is CASSFWTGGLQPQHF. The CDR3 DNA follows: TGTGCCAGCAGCTTTTGGACAGGGGGTCTGCAGCCCCAGCATTTT.

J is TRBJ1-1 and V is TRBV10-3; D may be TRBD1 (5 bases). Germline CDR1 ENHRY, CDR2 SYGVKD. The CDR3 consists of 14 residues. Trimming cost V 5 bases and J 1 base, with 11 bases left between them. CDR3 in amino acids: CAISSGTQNTEAFF. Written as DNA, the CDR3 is TGTGCCATCAGTTCCGGGACTCAGAACACTGAAGCTTTCTTT.

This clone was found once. The CDR3 reads CASSLVTVNYGYTF. As DNA, the CDR3 is TGTGCCAGCAGCTTGGTGACAGTTAACTATGGCTACACCTTC. The rearrangement uses TRBV5-8 and TRBJ1-2, with D possibly TRBD1 on 5 matching bases. Germline CDR1 is SGHTS and CDR2 is YDEGEE. The CDR3 contains 14 residues. V lost 0 bases and J 1 base, leaving 7 bases between the germline ends.

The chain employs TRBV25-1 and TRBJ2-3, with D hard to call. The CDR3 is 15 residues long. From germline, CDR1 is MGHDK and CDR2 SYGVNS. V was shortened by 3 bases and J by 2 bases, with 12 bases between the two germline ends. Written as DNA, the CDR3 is TGTGCCAGCAGTGACATGACTGGTAACACAGATACGCAGTATTTT. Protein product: CASSDMTGNTDTQYF.

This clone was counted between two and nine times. The CDR3 DNA reads TGTGCCAGCAGCTTAGGGGCGGACTCGTCCTACGAGCAGTACTTC. Its translation is CASSLGADSSYEQYF. The V call is TRBV7-2, the J call TRBJ2-7, with D tentatively TRBD2 (5 bases). Germline CDR1 reads SGHTA; CDR2 reads FQGNSA. The length of the CDR3 is 15 residues. Trimming shortened V by 1 base and J by 1 base, and 11 bases separated the two germline ends.

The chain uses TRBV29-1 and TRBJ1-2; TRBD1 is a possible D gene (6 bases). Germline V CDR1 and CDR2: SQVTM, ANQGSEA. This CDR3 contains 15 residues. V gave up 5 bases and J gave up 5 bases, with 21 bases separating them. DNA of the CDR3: TGCAGCGTTCTTGGACAGACCGGCCTAGGGTATGGCTACACCTTC. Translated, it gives CSVLGQTGLGYGYTF.

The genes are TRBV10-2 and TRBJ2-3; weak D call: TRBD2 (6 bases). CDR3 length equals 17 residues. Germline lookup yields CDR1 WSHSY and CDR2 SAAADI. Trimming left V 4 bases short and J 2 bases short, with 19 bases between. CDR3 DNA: TGCGCCAGCAGTGGGTTACTAGCTGATATTACCACAGATACGCAGTATTTT. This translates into CASSGLLADITTDTQYF.